The present T cell receptor (beta chain) was sequenced within a study of blood T cell repertoires in COVID-19. On the study more broadly: The United States, Italy and Spain were the sources of the acute and convalescent COVID-19 samples. PBMCs, B-cell-depleted T cells, or T cells were the source of the cDNA or gDNA that made up the material.

Germline V gives CDR1 SGHTA, CDR2 FQGNSA. V was trimmed by 2 bases and J by 4 bases, leaving 14 bases between them. CDR3 length equals 15 residues. Authors' analysis steps: Scientists estimated how many nucleated cells there were by amplifying reference gene primers. The assay was immunoSEQ multiplex PCR, and TCRdb's table has in-frame clones only and misses some. For V, J and clone size, that table is used; D and trimming come from the DNA. The sample has 200,000 or so clones, less than 90% seen once. The TCR sequence derives from a man in his sixties or seventies with acute or convalescent COVID-19. Sequences were obtained from peripheral blood. The chain has TRBV7-2 and TRBJ1-2; D gene unclear. In DNA form, the CDR3 reads TGTGCCAGCAGCTTAATGGTAGGGAGGGTCTATGGCTACACCTTC. Protein sequence: CASSLMVGRVYGYTF.